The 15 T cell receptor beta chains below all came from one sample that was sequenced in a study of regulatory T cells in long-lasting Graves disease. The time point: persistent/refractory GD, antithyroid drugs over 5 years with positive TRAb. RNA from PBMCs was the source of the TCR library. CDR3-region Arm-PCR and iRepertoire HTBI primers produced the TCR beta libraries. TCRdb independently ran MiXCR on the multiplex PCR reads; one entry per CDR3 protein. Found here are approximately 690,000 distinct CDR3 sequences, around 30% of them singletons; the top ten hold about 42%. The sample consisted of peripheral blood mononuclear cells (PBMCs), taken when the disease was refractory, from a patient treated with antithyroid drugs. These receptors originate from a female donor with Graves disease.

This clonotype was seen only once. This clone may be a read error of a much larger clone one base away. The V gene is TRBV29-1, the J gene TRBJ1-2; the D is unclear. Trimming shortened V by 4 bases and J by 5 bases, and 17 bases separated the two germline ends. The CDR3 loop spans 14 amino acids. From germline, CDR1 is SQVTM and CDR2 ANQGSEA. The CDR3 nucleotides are TGCAGCGTTGTACGGCCGGGCAGCCAGTATGGCTACACCTTC. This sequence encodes CSVVRPGSQYGYTF. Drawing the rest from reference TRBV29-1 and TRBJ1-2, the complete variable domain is SAVISQKPSRDICQRGTSLTIQCQVDSQVTMMFWYRQQPGQSLTLIATANQGSEATYESGFVIDKFPISRPNLTFSTLTVSNMSPEDSSIYLCSVVRPGSQYGYTFGSGTRLTVV.

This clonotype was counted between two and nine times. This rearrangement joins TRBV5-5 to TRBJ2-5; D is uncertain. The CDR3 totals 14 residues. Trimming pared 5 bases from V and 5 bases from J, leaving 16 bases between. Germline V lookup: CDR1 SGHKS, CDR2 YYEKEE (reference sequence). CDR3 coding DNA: TGTGCCAGCAGGCTTCCCGGGCAAATCGAGACCCAGTACTTC. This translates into CASRLPGQIETQYF.

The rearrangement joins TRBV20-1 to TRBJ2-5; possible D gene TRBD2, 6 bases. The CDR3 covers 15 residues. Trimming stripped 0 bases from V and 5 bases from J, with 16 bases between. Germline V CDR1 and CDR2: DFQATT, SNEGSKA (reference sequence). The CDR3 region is CSARDPRRAYETQYF. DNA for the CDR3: TGCAGTGCTAGAGACCCCCGGAGGGCCTATGAGACCCAGTACTTC.

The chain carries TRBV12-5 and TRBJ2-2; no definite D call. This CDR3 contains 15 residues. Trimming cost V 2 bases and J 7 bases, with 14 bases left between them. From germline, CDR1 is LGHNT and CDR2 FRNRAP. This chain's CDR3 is CASGLPPLRDGELFF. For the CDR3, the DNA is TGTGCTAGTGGTTTGCCACCATTAAGGGACGGGGAGCTGTTTTTT.

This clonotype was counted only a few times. CDR3 nucleotide sequence: TGTGCCAGCAGCCAAGAACCAGGGGAGCTGTTTTTT. Residues: CASSQEPGELFF. The chain carries TRBV4-2 and TRBJ2-2; D is ambiguous. Germline V gives CDR1 LGHNA, CDR2 YNFKEQ. The germline V and J ends were trimmed by 0 bases and 8 bases, with 4 bases remaining between them. The CDR3 is 12 amino acids.

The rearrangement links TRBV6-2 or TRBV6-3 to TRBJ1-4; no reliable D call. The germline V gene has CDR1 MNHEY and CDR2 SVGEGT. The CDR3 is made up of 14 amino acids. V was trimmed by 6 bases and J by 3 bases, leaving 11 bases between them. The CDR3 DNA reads TGTGCCAGCAGACCGATTGGGGCTAATGAAAAACTGTTTTTT. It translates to CASRPIGANEKLFF.

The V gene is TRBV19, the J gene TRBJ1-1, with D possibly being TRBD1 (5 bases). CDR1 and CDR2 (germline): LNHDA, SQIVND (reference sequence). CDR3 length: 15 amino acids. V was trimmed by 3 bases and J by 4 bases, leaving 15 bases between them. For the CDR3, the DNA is TGTGCCAGTAGTATGAGGAGGGGCGACGGCACTGAAGCTTTCTTT. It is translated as CASSMRRGDGTEAFF. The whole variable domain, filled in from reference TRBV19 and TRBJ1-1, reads DGGITQSPKYLFRKEGQNVTLSCEQNLNHDAMYWYRQDPGQGLRLIYYSQIVNDFQKGDIAEGYSVSREKKESFPLTVTSAQKNPTAFYLCASSMRRGDGTEAFFGQGTRLTVV.

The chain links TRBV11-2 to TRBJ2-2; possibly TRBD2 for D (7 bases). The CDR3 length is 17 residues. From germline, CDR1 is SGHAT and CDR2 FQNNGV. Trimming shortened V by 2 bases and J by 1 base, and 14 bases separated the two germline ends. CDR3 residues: CASSLRQRGQNTGELFF. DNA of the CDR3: TGTGCCAGCAGCTTACGCCAGCGGGGACAGAACACCGGGGAGCTGTTTTTT.

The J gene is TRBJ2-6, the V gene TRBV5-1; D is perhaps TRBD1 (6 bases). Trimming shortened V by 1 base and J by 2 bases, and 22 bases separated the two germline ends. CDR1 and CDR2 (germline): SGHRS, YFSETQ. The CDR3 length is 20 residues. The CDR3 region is CASSLKQGSLTSTGANVLTF. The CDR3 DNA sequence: TGCGCCAGCAGCTTGAAACAGGGAAGCCTTACGTCTACTGGGGCCAACGTCCTGACTTTC.

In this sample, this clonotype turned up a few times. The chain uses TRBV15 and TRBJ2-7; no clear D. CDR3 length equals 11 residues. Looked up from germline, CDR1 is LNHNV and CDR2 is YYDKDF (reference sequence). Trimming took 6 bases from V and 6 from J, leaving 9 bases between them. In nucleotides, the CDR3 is TGTGCCACCAGTGATTTCCTCGAGCAGTACTTC. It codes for CATSDFLEQYF.

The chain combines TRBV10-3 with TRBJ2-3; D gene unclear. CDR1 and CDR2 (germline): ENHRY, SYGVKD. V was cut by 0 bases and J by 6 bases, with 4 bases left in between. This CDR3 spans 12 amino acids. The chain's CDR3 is CAISESGDTQYF. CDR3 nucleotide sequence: TGTGCCATCAGTGAGTCGGGGGATACGCAGTATTTT.

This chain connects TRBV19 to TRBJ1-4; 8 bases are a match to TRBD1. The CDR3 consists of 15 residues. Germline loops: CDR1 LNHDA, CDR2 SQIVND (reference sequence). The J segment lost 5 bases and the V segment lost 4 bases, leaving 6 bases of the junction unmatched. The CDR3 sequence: CASSTYRGANEKLFF. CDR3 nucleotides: TGTGCCAGTAGTACCTACAGGGGGGCAAATGAAAAACTGTTTTTT.

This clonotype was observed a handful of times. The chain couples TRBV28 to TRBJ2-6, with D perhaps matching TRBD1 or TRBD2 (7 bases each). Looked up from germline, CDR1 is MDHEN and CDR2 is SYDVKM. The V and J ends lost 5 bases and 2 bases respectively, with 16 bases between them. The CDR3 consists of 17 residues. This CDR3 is CASSVQGGGTGANVLTF. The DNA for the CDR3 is TGTGCCAGCAGTGTTCAGGGGGGGGGAACTGGGGCCAACGTCCTGACTTTC.

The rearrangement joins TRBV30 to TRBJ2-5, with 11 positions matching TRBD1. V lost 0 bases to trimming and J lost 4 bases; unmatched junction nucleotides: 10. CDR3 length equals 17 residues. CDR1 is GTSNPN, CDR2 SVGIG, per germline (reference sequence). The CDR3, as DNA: TGTGCCTGGAGTGTACAAGGGACAGGGGGTCTCTTAGAGACCCAGTACTTC. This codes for CAWSVQGTGGLLETQYF.

Written as DNA, the CDR3 is TGTGCCAGCAGTGACCACTTCACGCCCATCGGGGAGCAGTTCTTC. Translating gives CASSDHFTPIGEQFF. This chain links TRBV25-1 with TRBJ2-1; D is undetermined. The germline V gene encodes CDR1 MGHDK and CDR2 SYGVNS. Trimming removed 3 bases from V and 10 bases from J, with 19 bases in between. There are 15 residues in the CDR3.